This T cell receptor (beta chain) comes out of a study of blood T cell repertoires in COVID-19 (dated by TCRdb to about 2020). Regarding the complete study: Samples covering the acute and convalescent phases of COVID-19 were provided by collaborators in the United States, Italy and Spain. A de-identified subject ID, COVID-19 status, age in years and sex were almost always included in the sample metadata. The samples were drawn from the first 160 participants of the ongoing ImmuneRACE study and from about 1,200 subjects provided by 6 global collaborators. The material from the prospective study consisted of cDNA or gDNA derived from T cells, B-cell-depleted T cells, or PBMCs. The repertoires were made available in a free public database intended to serve as a resource for research on the immune response to SARS-CoV-2. Deeply sampled blood TCRbeta repertoires from subjects exposed to, actively infected with, or recovered from COVID-19 were included in the dataset. Where available, HLA class I and class II types were obtained from metadata supplied by the sample provider rather than from assay-based typing.

Participants in the prospective study were enrolled through a virtual design, were aged roughly 18 to 100 years, and lived in roughly 25 United States geographic areas. Cohort assignment in the prospective study relied on participant-reported clinical history from a screening survey and a study questionnaire. Recovered participants in ImmuneRACE Cohort 3 were defined as having two consecutive negative NP/OP PCR tests, clearance from a healthcare professional, or resolution of symptoms. Mobile phlebotomists in the prospective study collected whole blood, serum and a nasopharyngeal or oropharyngeal swab from every participant. Participants in the prospective study had the option to provide additional blood draws and questionnaires over a roughly two-month period. Before DNA extraction, blood samples from the prospective study were shipped at room temperature or frozen. V was cut back by 5 bases and J by 0 bases, leaving a gap of 14 bases between them. The germline V gene (reference sequence) sets CDR1 to SEHNR and CDR2 to FQNEAQ. Inclusive of the bounding cysteine and phenylalanine, the CDR3 is 15 residues long. The DNA shown is the 45-base CDR3, in frame from base 1.

TCRbeta CDR3 regions were amplified from genomic DNA by means of the immunoSEQ Assay, a bias-controlled multiplex PCR. The original pipeline was this. Within the assay, amplification of reference gene primers was used to estimate how many nucleated cells each sample contained. To quantify the absolute abundance of each unique TCRbeta CDR3 rearrangement, sequence reads were collapsed and filtered. For each sample, productive Simpson clonality was calculated by taking the square root of Simpson's diversity index across productive rearrangements. Entries here come from immuneACCESS through TCRdb and include only in-frame sequences with V and J called. Some clones fail to appear in such tables; in the studies checked, an unresolved V gene covers under half of the shortfall, and the cause of the remainder is unknown. Clonal size and the V and J genes are those of that table, whereas D and trimming came from the DNA. The sample table records 240,000 or so clones; about 84% of these occur just once. Approximately 2% of the sample is held by the ten biggest clonotypes.

About this clone itself: Its antigen is unknown. Per-base quality was not reported, and no clone a single base away is much larger than it.

Here is what the overall study found, with its caveats: The amount of clinical and demographic metadata varied by source and participant and was provided uncurated.

The receptor chain draws on TRBV7-9 and TRBJ2-7; a tentative D match to TRBD2 spans 6 bases. Sequencing used PBMCs or T cells enriched from blood (not recorded which). The receptor comes from a woman in her 50s who had recovered from COVID-19. The CDR3 sequence is CASSPEGRSSYEQYF. Read as DNA, the sequence is TGTGCCAGCAGCCCCGAGGGGAGGAGCTCCTACGAGCAGTACTTC.